The present entry profiles one T cell receptor (beta chain) with its context. About 17-50 mg of tumor tissue was diced per sample. The data originate from a study of early stage breast cancer tumors. About the study: Among roughly 12 ER+/PR+/HER2- tumors, eight were ductal, four lobular.

The data were produced by immunoSEQ multiplex PCR, yet TCRdb's version contains in-frame clones alone and is incomplete. The data show some 30,000 clones, 74% seen once. What was sequenced was breast tumor tissue. This receptor was identified in a person in their twenties or thirties with breast cancer.

CDR3 in amino acids: CASRLAGGDTQYF. CDR3 in DNA: TGTGCCAGCAGGCTAGCGGGAGGAGATACGCAGTATTTT. The chain carries TRBV6-5 and TRBJ2-3; TRBD2 matches 11 bases. The CDR3 runs to 13 residues. J was trimmed by 5 bases and V by 6 bases; bases with no gene match: 1. CDR1 and CDR2 from the germline V gene are MNHEY and SVGAGI.